Shown below are 10 T cell receptor beta chains from a single sample sequenced in a study of T cell responses to AZD1222 COVID-19 vaccine. Method: immunoSEQ multiplex PCR; TCRdb's copy keeps in-frame clones and lacks some. The sample lists under 95,000 clones, over 85% occurring once. Sequenced material: peripheral blood, taken on day 0 of AZD1222 vaccination. These receptors all stem from an adult in good health.

The CDR3 protein is CASRDRETMNTEAFF. CDR3 nucleotide sequence: TGTGCCAGCAGGGACAGGGAAACTATGAACACTGAAGCTTTCTTT. The chain couples TRBV2 to TRBJ1-1, with 8 nucleotides matching TRBD1. V lost 6 bases and J lost 0; bases outside the gene matches: 6. This CDR3 contains 15 residues. CDR1 and CDR2 from the germline V gene are SNHLY and FYNNEI.

The gene calls are TRBV7-9 and TRBJ1-1; maybe TRBD1 (6 bases). The CDR3 runs to 13 residues. V was cut by 11 bases and J by 7 bases, with 20 bases left in between. Per germline, CDR1 SEHNR and CDR2 FQNEAQ (reference sequence). CDR3 sequence: CASTREGGNEAFF. The CDR3, as DNA: TGTGCCTCCACGCGGGAAGGGGGGAATGAAGCTTTCTTT. The variable domain in full, completed from reference TRBV7-9 and TRBJ1-1, reads DTGVSQNPRHKITKRGQNVTFRCDPISEHNRLYWYRQTLGQGPEFLTYFQNEAQLEKSRLLSDRFSAERPKGSFSTLEIQRTEQGDSAMYLCASTREGGNEAFFGQGTRLTVV.

The chain links TRBV28 to TRBJ1-5; TRBD1 is a possible D gene (5 bases). This CDR3 region has 14 residues. Germline assignment: CDR1 MDHEN and CDR2 SYDVKM. V lost 6 bases, J lost 6 bases, and 15 bases lay in between. The CDR3 reads CASSLGERGQPQHF. CDR3 in DNA: TGTGCCAGCAGCTTGGGGGAAAGGGGTCAGCCCCAGCATTTT.

This chain links TRBV18 with TRBJ2-7; TRBD2 matches 7 bases. V was pared by 2 bases and J by 6 bases, with 7 bases of the junction left unmatched. From germline, CDR1 is KGHSH and CDR2 LQKENI. The CDR3 covers 14 residues. The CDR3 loop is CASSPKTREGEQYF. Written as DNA, the CDR3 is TGTGCCAGCTCACCAAAGACCAGGGAGGGCGAGCAGTACTTC.

The chain joins TRBV5-4 to TRBJ2-3; tentatively, D is TRBD1 or TRBD2 (6 bases each). The CDR3 length is 13 residues. Trimming pared 7 bases from V and 6 bases from J, leaving 15 bases between. The germline V gene has CDR1 SGHNT and CDR2 YYREEE (reference sequence). In DNA, the CDR3 is TGTGCCAGCCTACAGGGCGCGGGGGATACGCAGTATTTT. Residues: CASLQGAGDTQYF.

In nucleotides, the CDR3 is TGTGCCAGCAGCTCTTTCCTCGGGACAGGGGACGAGCAGTACTTC. Translating it yields CASSSFLGTGDEQYF. The chain uses TRBV7-9 and TRBJ2-7; 10 nucleotides line up with TRBD1. With 4 bases clipped from V and 5 bases from J, the junction kept 8 bases outside the gene matches. The CDR3 is 15 amino acids. Germline V gene data show CDR1 as SEHNR and CDR2 as FQNEAQ (reference sequence).

The rearrangement links TRBV3-1 (or the pseudogene TRBV3-2) to TRBJ2-7; D not certain. V was cut by 4 bases and J by 3 bases, with 7 bases left in between. From germline, CDR1 is LGHDT and CDR2 YNNKEL (reference sequence). The CDR3 is 12 amino acids. CDR3 loop: CASSRAGYEQYF. CDR3 coding DNA: TGTGCCAGCAGCCGTGCTGGCTACGAGCAGTACTTC.

CDR3 in DNA: TGTGCCAGCAGCGGCACTAGCGGGGGGACCTACGAGCAGTACTTC. Encoded protein: CASSGTSGGTYEQYF. The chain carries TRBV5-4 and TRBJ2-7; TRBD2 matches 12 bases. Germline lookup yields CDR1 SGHNT and CDR2 YYREEE (reference sequence). After removal of 4 bases from V and 2 bases from J, the junction contained 4 bases not matched to a gene. CDR3 size: 15 residues.

This clone was recorded only once. The chain employs TRBV10-2 and TRBJ2-3, with 10 bases matching TRBD2. This CDR3 is 14 amino acids long. After removal of 6 bases from V and 4 bases from J, the junction contained 4 bases not matched to a gene. The germline V gene encodes CDR1 WSHSY and CDR2 SAAADI. The CDR3 DNA follows: TGCGCCAGCAGAGAGAGCGGGAGGGCAGATACGCAGTATTTT. Translation: CASRESGRADTQYF.

This chain uses TRBV28 with TRBJ1-3; D gene uncertain. Between the trimmed V and J ends, which lost 1 base and 0 bases, there was a span of 7 bases. CDR1 and CDR2 (germline): MDHEN, SYDVKM. The CDR3 sequence is 15 residues long. The CDR3 nucleotides read TGTGCCAGCAGTTTATTTGGCACCTCTGGAAACACCATATATTTT. This codes for CASSLFGTSGNTIYF.